Listed below are T cell receptor beta chains from one sample, sequenced in a study of shared clonotypes between healthy human individuals. Measured with immunoSEQ multiplex PCR; TCRdb has only the in-frame clones, and not every one. The table has about 2.1 million clones, 80% to 95% seen once; the top ten hold about 1.7%. The sample was naive CD8+ T cells from PBMCs. The source of these receptors is a man aged 18 to 29 in good health. Some clones in this sample may be carry-over from other donors' samples. Each CDR3 is given with its conserved first and last residue. The order of the fields is J gene, clone size, V gene, D gene, CDR3 protein. The D gene is left open where the match is weak. Clone size is given for some rows only: seen once, a few or many times, or a class if the clone is expanded.

j_call: TRBJ2-7; clone_size: NA; v_call: TRBV19; d_call: NA; cdr3_aa: CASSIGPPKGEQYF
j_call: TRBJ2-7; clone_size: NA; v_call: TRBV7-9; d_call: TRBD1; cdr3_aa: CASSLGAGGTYEQYF
j_call: TRBJ2-5; clone_size: NA; v_call: TRBV2; d_call: TRBD1; cdr3_aa: CATPGQGGLQETQYF
j_call: TRBJ2-1; clone_size: NA; v_call: TRBV29-1; d_call: NA; cdr3_aa: CSAGSFREDEQFF
j_call: TRBJ2-7; clone_size: NA; v_call: TRBV11-2; d_call: NA; cdr3_aa: CASSPPSSSYEQYF
j_call: TRBJ2-1; clone_size: NA; v_call: TRBV27; d_call: NA; cdr3_aa: CASSPQVGLNNEQFF
j_call: TRBJ2-7; clone_size: once; v_call: TRBV19; d_call: TRBD1; cdr3_aa: CASSERDRFPYEQYF
j_call: TRBJ1-1; clone_size: NA; v_call: TRBV27; d_call: TRBD1; cdr3_aa: CASSLSLQGAMNTEAFF
j_call: TRBJ1-5; clone_size: NA; v_call: TRBV2; d_call: NA; cdr3_aa: CASKQGAQQPQHF
j_call: TRBJ2-1; clone_size: NA; v_call: TRBV6-1; d_call: TRBD1; cdr3_aa: CASSELTGGLPREQFF